This TCR beta chain emerged from a study of T cells in Graves' hyperthyroidism and ophthalmopathy. The TCR beta CDR3 regions underwent amplification using RNA transcripts as the source. When the TCR CDR3 underwent first-round RT-PCR, the HTBI primer set was used. TCRdb itself ran the multiplex PCR reads through MiXCR, one entry per CDR3 protein. The sample consists of more than 550,000 distinct CDR3 sequences, 15% to 20% of them appearing once. This TCR was recovered from a man aged 50-59 years with Graves' hyperthyroidism. The specimen sequenced was blood.

This CDR3 reads CASSRQATGADTQYF. In DNA, the CDR3 is TGCGCCAGCAGCCGCCAGGCGACGGGGGCAGATACGCAGTATTTT. The chain links TRBV5-1 to TRBJ2-3, with a tentative D call TRBD2 (6 bases). The CDR3 runs 15 residues. Trimming took off 4 bases at V and 4 bases at J, with 16 bases between the two ends. Germline V gives CDR1 SGHRS, CDR2 YFSETQ.